The 12 T cell receptor beta chains given below trace back to one sample, sequenced in a study of cytomegalovirus exposure and HLA in healthy donors. PCR used 60 Vbeta primers and 13 Jbeta primers. The repertoire was sequenced with immunoSEQ multiplex PCR; TCRdb's copy has only in-frame clones and lacks some. The sample holds a few hundred thousand clones; over 75% are singletons and the top ten take 1.5% to 2%. The sample was PBMCs. These receptors came from a man between 18 and 29 years old in good health and CMV-seronegative.

The chain carries TRBV5-4 and TRBJ1-6; TRBD1 matches 7 bases. The germline V gene has CDR1 SGHNT and CDR2 YYREEE (reference sequence). V shed 9 bases and J 6 bases; nucleotides not matched to a gene: 3. The CDR3 sequence is 12 residues long. CDR3 sequence: CATRQGNSPLHF. For the CDR3, the DNA is TGTGCCACCCGACAGGGTAATTCACCCCTCCACTTT.

This CDR3 reads CASSVGHRDIDEQYF. The CDR3 DNA sequence: TGTGCCAGCAGCGTCGGACACAGGGACATCGACGAGCAGTACTTC. This sequence joins TRBV7-2 and TRBJ2-7; weak D call: TRBD1 (6 bases). Germline CDR1 reads SGHTA; CDR2 reads FQGNSA. CDR3 length: 15 amino acids. Trimming pared 5 bases from V and 5 bases from J, leaving 19 bases between.

CDR3 amino acids: CASSTGTALMNTEAFF. DNA of the CDR3: TGTGCCAGTAGTACCGGGACAGCCCTCATGAACACTGAAGCTTTCTTT. This chain joins TRBV19 and TRBJ1-1; 7 bases line up with TRBD1. The CDR3 loop spans 16 amino acids. Germline loops: CDR1 LNHDA, CDR2 SQIVND (reference sequence). V dropped 4 bases and J dropped 0; count of bases not matched to a gene: 8.

This clone occurred a few times. The rearrangement joins TRBV5-1 to TRBJ2-7; possibly TRBD1 for D (5 bases). This CDR3 has 14 residues. In germline, CDR1 is SGHRS, CDR2 YFSETQ. The germline V and J ends were trimmed by 2 bases and 6 bases, with 15 bases remaining between them. The CDR3 spells CASSFQDSSREQYF. The DNA of the CDR3 is TGCGCCAGCAGCTTCCAAGACAGTAGTCGCGAGCAGTACTTC.

This chain joins TRBV4-3 and TRBJ1-3; the D gene is possibly TRBD1 (6 bases). CDR1 LGHNA and CDR2 YSLEER come from the germline V gene. The CDR3 contains 15 residues. V lost 5 bases and J lost 4, with 15 bases in between. CDR3 amino acids: CASSADRNYGNTIYF. The CDR3, as DNA: TGCGCCAGCAGCGCAGACAGGAATTACGGAAACACCATATATTTT.

This clone has more than one count but fewer than ten. The rearrangement joins TRBV7-6 to TRBJ2-7; perhaps TRBD1 as D (6 bases). The CDR3 totals 14 residues. Trimming took 1 base from V and 2 from J, leaving 9 bases between them. Germline V gene lookup returns CDR1 SGHVS and CDR2 FNYEAQ. CDR3 bases: TGTGCCAGCAGCTTAGGGTCAGGGGCCTACGAGCAGTACTTC. Protein: CASSLGSGAYEQYF.

This chain joins TRBV27 and TRBJ1-5; no clear D gene. Between the trimmed V and J ends, which lost 2 bases and 4 bases, there was a span of 12 bases. Germline CDR1 MNHEY, CDR2 SMNVEV (reference sequence). The CDR3 runs to 15 residues. The CDR3: CASSLIGEMNQPQHF. CDR3 DNA sequence: TGTGCCAGCAGTTTAATCGGGGAGATGAATCAGCCCCAGCATTTT.

This clone was picked up one time. This chain connects TRBV7-9 to TRBJ2-1, with a tentative D call TRBD1 (6 bases). Trimming took 1 base from V and 0 from J, leaving 16 bases between them. The germline CDR1 and CDR2 sequences are SEHNR and FQNEAQ (reference sequence). The CDR3 spans 18 residues. Here the CDR3 reads CASSLGLRTENSYNEQFF. The DNA for the CDR3 is TGTGCCAGCAGCTTAGGGTTGCGGACAGAAAACTCCTACAATGAGCAGTTCTTC.

V gene TRBV27 combines with J gene TRBJ1-2, with D possibly TRBD1 on 6 matching bases. Trimming pared 6 bases from V and 0 bases from J, leaving 20 bases between. Germline values: CDR1 MNHEY, CDR2 SMNVEV (reference sequence). The CDR3 extends over 17 amino acids. CDR3 loop: CASSASLTGTSNYGYTF. The CDR3 DNA is TGTGCCAGCAGCGCTTCCCTAACCGGGACATCTAACTATGGCTACACCTTC.

This clone was seen only a few times. The chain is built from TRBV7-9 and TRBJ1-4; no definite D call. Germline V CDR1 and CDR2: SEHNR, FQNEAQ (reference sequence). The V end lost 4 bases, the J end lost 6 bases, and 15 bases lay between the germline ends. This CDR3 spans 15 amino acids. In DNA form, the CDR3 reads TGTGCCAGCAGCTCCCCCAGCGAGTTGCATGAAAAACTGTTTTTT. This sequence encodes CASSSPSELHEKLFF. Full variable domain (missing parts from reference TRBV7-9 and TRBJ1-4): DTGVSQNPRHKITKRGQNVTFRCDPISEHNRLYWYRQTLGQGPEFLTYFQNEAQLEKSRLLSDRFSAERPKGSFSTLEIQRTEQGDSAMYLCASSSPSELHEKLFFGSGTQLSVL.

The rearrangement links TRBV19 to TRBJ2-7, with 11 bases identical to TRBD2. The V gene end was trimmed by 5 bases and the J gene end by 4 bases; junction bases not matched to a gene: 10. The CDR3 covers 16 residues. Germline V lookup: CDR1 LNHDA, CDR2 SQIVND (reference sequence). Written as DNA, the CDR3 is TGTGCCAGTAGTTATTTAGCGGGAGGGCCCTCTTACGAGCAGTACTTC. Translating it yields CASSYLAGGPSYEQYF.

This chain joins TRBV5-1 and TRBJ1-2; TRBD1 aligns across 10 bases. The ends lost 4 bases at V and 2 bases at J; junction bases unmatched: 5. Per the germline V gene, CDR1 is SGHRS and CDR2 is YFSETQ. The CDR3 totals 15 residues. CDR3 region: CASSRDRGSNYGYTF. The DNA of the CDR3 is TGCGCCAGCAGCAGGGACAGGGGCTCAAACTATGGCTACACCTTC.